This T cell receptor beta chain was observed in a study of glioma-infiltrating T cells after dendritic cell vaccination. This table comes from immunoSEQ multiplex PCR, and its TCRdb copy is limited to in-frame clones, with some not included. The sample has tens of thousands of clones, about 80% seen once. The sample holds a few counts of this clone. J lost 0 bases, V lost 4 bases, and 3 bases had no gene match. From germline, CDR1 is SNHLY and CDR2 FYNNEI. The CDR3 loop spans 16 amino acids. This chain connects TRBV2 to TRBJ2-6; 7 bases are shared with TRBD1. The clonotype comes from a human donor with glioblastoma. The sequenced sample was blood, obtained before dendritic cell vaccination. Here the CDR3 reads CASSGDSSSGANVLTF. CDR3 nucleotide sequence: TGTGCCAGCAGTGGGGACAGTAGCTCTGGGGCCAACGTCCTGACTTTC.